These 3 T cell receptor beta chains were sequenced from one sample in a study of cytomegalovirus exposure and HLA in healthy donors. PCR employed 60 Vbeta and 13 Jbeta primers. Assay: immunoSEQ multiplex PCR; the TCRdb copy retains only in-frame clones and omits some. The table has around 200,000 clones, about 70% seen once. The sample comprised PBMCs. The origin of the receptors is a man aged 40-55 years in good health and CMV-seropositive.

The chain carries TRBV25-1 and TRBJ2-7; 11 positions match TRBD1. This CDR3 has 15 amino acids. The germline CDR1 and CDR2 sequences are MGHDK and SYGVNS. The J segment lost 7 bases and the V segment lost 6 bases, leaving 11 bases of the junction unmatched. The CDR3 nucleotides are TGTGCCAGCAGCGATAGCTCGGACAGGGGGCTGGAGCAGTACTTC. This gives the protein CASSDSSDRGLEQYF.

This clone showed up just a few times. This chain joins TRBV15 and TRBJ1-3, with unresolved D. Germline CDR1 LNHNV, CDR2 YYDKDF (reference sequence). The ends were cut back, 1 base at V and 3 bases at J, with 4 bases in the middle. The CDR3 runs 13 residues. CDR3 protein: CATSRVGGNTIYF. The CDR3 coding sequence is TGTGCCACCAGCAGAGTCGGTGGAAACACCATATATTTT. The complete variable domain, with remaining parts taken from reference TRBV15 and TRBJ1-3, reads DAMVIQNPRYQVTQFGKPVTLSCSQTLNHNVMYWYQQKSSQAPKLLFHYYDKDFNNEADTPDNFQSRRPNTSFCFLDIRSPGLGDTAMYLCATSRVGGNTIYFGEGSWLTVV.

The chain combines TRBV7-8 with TRBJ2-7; TRBD2 is a possible D gene (6 bases). V lost 5 bases to trimming and J lost 2 bases, with 16 bases between them. The CDR3 runs to 15 residues. Germline CDR1 and CDR2: SGHVS and FQNEAQ. This CDR3 reads CASSLGGRGTYEQYF. The CDR3 DNA reads TGTGCCAGCAGCCTCGGAGGGAGAGGGACCTACGAGCAGTACTTC.